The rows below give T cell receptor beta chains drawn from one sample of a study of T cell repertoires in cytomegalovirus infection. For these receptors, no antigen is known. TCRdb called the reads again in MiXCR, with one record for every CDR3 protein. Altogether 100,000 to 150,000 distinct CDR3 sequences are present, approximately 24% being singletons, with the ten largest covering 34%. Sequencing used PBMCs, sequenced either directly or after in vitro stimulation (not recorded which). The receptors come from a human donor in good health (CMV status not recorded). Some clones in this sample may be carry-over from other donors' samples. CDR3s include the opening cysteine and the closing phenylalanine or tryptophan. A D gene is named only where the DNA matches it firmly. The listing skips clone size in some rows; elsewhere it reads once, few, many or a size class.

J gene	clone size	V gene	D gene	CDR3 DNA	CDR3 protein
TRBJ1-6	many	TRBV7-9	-	TGTGCCAGCAGCTCAAGAAGTTCACCCCTCCACTTT	CASSSRSSPLHF
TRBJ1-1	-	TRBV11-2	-	TGTGCCAGCAGCTCCCACGGCATGAACACTGAAGCTTTCTTT	CASSSHGMNTEAFF
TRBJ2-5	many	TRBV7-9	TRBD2	TGTGCCAGCAGCTCACGTAATCTAGCGGATCAAGAGACCCAGTACTTC	CASSSRNLADQETQYF
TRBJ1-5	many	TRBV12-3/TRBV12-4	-	TGTGCCAGCAGTCCCCGGGCGAGCAATCAGCCCCAGCATTTT	CASSPRASNQPQHF
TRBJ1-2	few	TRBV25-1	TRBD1	TGTGCCAGCAGTGCAGGGGGCGAGGAATATGGCTACACCTTC	CASSAGGEEYGYTF
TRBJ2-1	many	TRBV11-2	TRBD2	TGTGCCAGCAGCTTAGCGTTTCGGACTAGCGGGAGGCCCAATGAGCAGTTCTTC	CASSLAFRTSGRPNEQFF
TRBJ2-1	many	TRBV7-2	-	TGTGCCAGCAGCTTAGACAGCGATGAGCAGTTCTTC	CASSLDSDEQFF
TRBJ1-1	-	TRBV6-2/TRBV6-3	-	TGTGCCAGCAGTCCCCTCGACAGATGGAACACTGAAGCTTTCTTT	CASSPLDRWNTEAFF
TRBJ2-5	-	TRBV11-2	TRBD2	TGTGCCAGCAGCTTATTTTCTCTAGCGGGAGGAGAGACCCAGTACTTC	CASSLFSLAGGETQYF
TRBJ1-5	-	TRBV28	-	TGTGCCAGCAGTTTTTCGACGAATCAGCCCCAGCATTTT	CASSFSTNQPQHF
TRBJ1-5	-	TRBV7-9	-	TGTGCCAGCAGCTCGGACGGGAGCAATCAGCCCCAGCATTTT	CASSSDGSNQPQHF
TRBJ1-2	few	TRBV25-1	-	TGTGCCAGCAGTAGCGGAGCTAACTATGGCTACACCTTC	CASSSGANYGYTF
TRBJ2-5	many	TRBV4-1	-	TGCGCCAGCAGCCAAGGAGTCCAAGAGACCCAGTACTTC	CASSQGVQETQYF
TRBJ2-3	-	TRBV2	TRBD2	TGTGCCAGCAGACCGGGACTAGCGGGATTTATCGATACGCAGTATTTT	CASRPGLAGFIDTQYF
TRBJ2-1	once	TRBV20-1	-	TGCAGTGCTAGTCAGTTCGGGGCCTCCTACAATGAGCAGTTCTTC	CSASQFGASYNEQFF
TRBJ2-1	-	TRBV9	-	TGTGCCAGCAGCGTAGAAGGTCATTCGGGGGCATATGAGCAGTTCTTC	CASSVEGHSGAYEQFF
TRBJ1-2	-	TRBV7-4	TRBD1	TGTGCCAGCAGCACGGGACAGTACTATGGCTACACCTTC	CASSTGQYYGYTF
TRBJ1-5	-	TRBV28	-	TGTGCCAGCAGTTCGGGGGACGGGGGAAATCAGCCCCAGCATTTT	CASSSGDGGNQPQHF
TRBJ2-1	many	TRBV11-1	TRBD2	TGTGCCAGCAGCTATCGACTAGCAGGCTCCTACAATGAGCAGTTCTTC	CASSYRLAGSYNEQFF
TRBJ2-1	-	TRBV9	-	TGTGCCAGCAGCGTAGCCCGGGGTTACAATGAGCAGTTCTTC	CASSVARGYNEQFF
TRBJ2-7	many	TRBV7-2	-	TGTGCCAGCAGCTTAGCCGATTACTACGAGCAGTACTTC	CASSLADYYEQYF
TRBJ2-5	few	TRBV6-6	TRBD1	TGTGCCAGCAGTTACTCCCCGGGACAGAAAGAGACCCAGTACTTC	CASSYSPGQKETQYF
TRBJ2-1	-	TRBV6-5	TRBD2	TGTGCCAGCAGTTACATCGGACTAGCGGGAGTTAATGAGCAGTTCTTC	CASSYIGLAGVNEQFF
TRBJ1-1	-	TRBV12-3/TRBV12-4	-	TGTGCCAGCAGTTTTTTCAGGGTGAACACTGAAGCTTTCTTT	CASSFFRVNTEAFF
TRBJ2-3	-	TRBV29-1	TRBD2	TGCAGCGTGACCGGACTAGCGGGAGCCCCAGGCCTCACAGATACGCAGTATTTT	CSVTGLAGAPGLTDTQYF
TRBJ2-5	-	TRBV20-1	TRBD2	TGCAGTGCTAGAGTTGGAGCGGGGTCGGAGACCCAGTACTTC	CSARVGAGSETQYF
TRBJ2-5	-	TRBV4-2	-	TGTGCCAGCAGCCAAGTACAGAACGACCAAGAGACCCAGTACTTC	CASSQVQNDQETQYF
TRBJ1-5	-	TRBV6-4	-	TGTGCCATCCTCGGGAGCCGATTTCATAGCAATCAGCCCCAGCATTTT	CAILGSRFHSNQPQHF
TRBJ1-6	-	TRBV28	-	TGTGTGACGGGTATCTTAGGTTCACCCCTCCACTTT	CVTGILGSPLHF
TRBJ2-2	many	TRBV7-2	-	TGTGCCAGCAGTCCAGGACTATACACCGGGGAGCTGTTTTTT	CASSPGLYTGELFF
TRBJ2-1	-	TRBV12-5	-	TGTGCTAGTGGTTTGGTACTTGGCTCCGGCTCCTACAATGAGCAGTTCTTC	CASGLVLGSGSYNEQFF
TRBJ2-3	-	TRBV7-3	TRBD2	TGTGCCAGCAGCCGGGGTACTAGCGGGAGGGCAGATACGCAGTATTTT	CASSRGTSGRADTQYF
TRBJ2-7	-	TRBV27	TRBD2	TGTGCCAGCAGTCTTTCGGGACTAGTCTCCTACGAGCAGTACTTC	CASSLSGLVSYEQYF
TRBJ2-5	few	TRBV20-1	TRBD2	TGCAGTGCCCAGCGGACTAGCGGAGGGGGGGAGACCCAGTACTTC	CSAQRTSGGGETQYF
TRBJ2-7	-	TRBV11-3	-	TGTGCCAGCATCCTGGGGCTAGGGGAATCGGTCGAGCAGTACTTC	CASILGLGESVEQYF
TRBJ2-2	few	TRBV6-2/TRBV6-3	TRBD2	TGTGCCAGCATTGAAGCGGGAGTGGCCGGGGAGCTGTTTTTT	CASIEAGVAGELFF
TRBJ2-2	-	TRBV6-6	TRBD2	TGTGCCAGCAGCCAACTAGCGGCCGCCGGGGAGCTGTTTTTT	CASSQLAAAGELFF
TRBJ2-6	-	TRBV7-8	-	TGTGCCAGCAGCTTAGGTCTCAGTCCCTCTGGGGCCAACGTCCTGACTTTC	CASSLGLSPSGANVLTF
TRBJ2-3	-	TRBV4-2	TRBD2	TGTGCCAGCAGCCGCAGCGGGAGGAACGCAGATACGCAGTATTTT	CASSRSGRNADTQYF
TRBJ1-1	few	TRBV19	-	TGTGCCAGTAAGGACGAATGGGGGAGCACTGAAGCTTTCTTT	CASKDEWGSTEAFF
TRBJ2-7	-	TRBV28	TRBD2	TGTGCCAGCAGTCCGGGACTAGCGGGGGAATCTTCCTCCTACGAGCAGTACTTC	CASSPGLAGESSSYEQYF
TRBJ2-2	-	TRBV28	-	TGTGCCAGCAGAGGTCGGGAGAGGACCGGGGAGCTGTTTTTT	CASRGRERTGELFF
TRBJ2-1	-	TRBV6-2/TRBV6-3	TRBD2	TGTGCCAGCAGATTCAGCGGGAGGCCCACCTACAATGAGCAGTTCTTC	CASRFSGRPTYNEQFF
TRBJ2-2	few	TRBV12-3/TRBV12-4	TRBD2	TGTGCCAGCAGTTTAAGCGGGGCGAACACCGGGGAGCTGTTTTTT	CASSLSGANTGELFF
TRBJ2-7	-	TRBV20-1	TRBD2	TGCAGTGCTAGATCAGCGGGGGTCTACGAGCAGTACTTC	CSARSAGVYEQYF
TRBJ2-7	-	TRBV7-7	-	TGTGCCAGCAGCGCGGAAAGAGCGGAAGAGCAGTACTTC	CASSAERAEEQYF
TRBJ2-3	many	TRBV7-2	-	TGTGCCAGCAGCTTAGCGGGAGTCCTCACAGATACGCAGTATTTT	CASSLAGVLTDTQYF
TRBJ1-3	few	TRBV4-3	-	TGCGCCAGCAGCCCGAAAAGTACTATCGGAAACACCATATATTTT	CASSPKSTIGNTIYF
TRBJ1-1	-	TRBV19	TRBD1	TGTGCCACGATAAAGGGGACAGTCACTGAAGCTTTCTTT	CATIKGTVTEAFF
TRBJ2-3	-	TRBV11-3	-	TGTGCCAGCAGCTTGCCAAGCACAGATACGCAGTATTTT	CASSLPSTDTQYF
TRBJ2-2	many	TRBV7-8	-	TGTGCCAGCAGCATGTACGTGCTTGCCGGGGAGCTGTTTTTT	CASSMYVLAGELFF
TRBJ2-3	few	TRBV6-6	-	TGTGCCAGCAGTTACACATTTGTGGCGCGCCGCTCGCCAAAGACGCAGTATTTT	CASSYTFVARRSPKTQYF
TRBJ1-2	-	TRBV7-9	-	TGTGCCAGCAGCTTATTCGTTAAAACGGATGGCTACACCTTC	CASSLFVKTDGYTF
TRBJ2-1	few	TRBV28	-	TGTGCCAGCAGTTTGGGCAGGCCCTACAATGAGCAGTTCTTC	CASSLGRPYNEQFF
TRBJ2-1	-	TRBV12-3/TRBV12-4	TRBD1	TGTGCCAGCAGTTCCCACGACAGGGTCCCTCCCTATGAGCAGTTCTTC	CASSSHDRVPPYEQFF